Each of the 28 T cell receptor beta chains below was sequenced from the same sample in a study of T cells in localized non-small cell lung cancer (TCRdb year 2020). The library came from the immunoSEQ multiplex PCR assay. TCRdb carries this immuneACCESS record with in-frame sequences only. Its versions omit some clonotypes, under half of them owing to an unresolved V gene in the studies checked, with the rest unexplained. This sample has over 40,000 clones in its table, and roughly 90% of those were observed once. In total, the top ten clones hold less than 3.5% of the sample. The sample consisted of peripheral blood, taken before any cancer treatment. These receptors came from a female donor older than 55 with stage I squamous cell lung carcinoma.

The gene calls are TRBV29-1 and TRBJ2-3, with 12 bases matching TRBD2. CDR3 length equals 14 residues. The junction had 4 bases not matched to a gene; V was cut back by 6 bases and J by 3 bases. Looked up from germline, CDR1 is SQVTM and CDR2 is ANQGSEA. CDR3 in DNA: TGCAGCGTGAGGACTAGCGGGATGACAGATACGCAGTATTTT. Translating gives CSVRTSGMTDTQYF.

The V gene is TRBV6-5, the J gene TRBJ1-3; 9 nucleotides align to TRBD1. J lost 7 bases, V lost 10 bases, and 5 bases had no gene match. This CDR3 has 12 residues. The V gene's germline CDR1 is MNHEY and CDR2 SVGAGI. The CDR3 DNA sequence: TGTGCCACCCGACAGGGGGGGAACACCATATATTTT. Amino acid sequence: CATRQGGNTIYF.

This chain joins TRBV6-6 and TRBJ2-7, with 7 bases that match TRBD1. The CDR3 runs 14 residues. V lost 7 bases and J lost 3; bases outside the gene matches: 9. Germline V gene data show CDR1 as MNHNY and CDR2 as SVGAGI (reference sequence). Here the CDR3 reads CASTLGQPVYEQYF. DNA of the CDR3: TGTGCCAGCACTCTGGGACAGCCCGTCTACGAGCAGTACTTC.

This chain links TRBV7-9 with TRBJ1-1; 11 bases are a match to TRBD1. The length of the CDR3 is 15 residues. Germline assignment: CDR1 SEHNR and CDR2 FQNEAQ (reference sequence). The junction had 7 bases not matched to a gene; V was cut back by 5 bases and J by 5 bases. The CDR3 sequence: CASSPWDRGLTEAFF. CDR3 in DNA: TGTGCCAGCAGCCCCTGGGACAGGGGGTTGACTGAAGCTTTCTTT.

The chain combines TRBV27 with TRBJ1-5; D unclear. Looked up from germline, CDR1 is MNHEY and CDR2 is SMNVEV (reference sequence). V was shortened by 3 bases and J by 3 bases, with 6 bases between the two germline ends. This CDR3 has 13 amino acids. The DNA of the CDR3 is TGTGCCAGCAGTTTGGCATTCAATCAGCCCCAGCATTTT. This sequence encodes CASSLAFNQPQHF.

The chain joins TRBV19 to TRBJ1-1, with TRBD1 as a possible D gene (5 bases). V shed 9 bases and J shed 1 base, with 18 bases lying between them. CDR1 is LNHDA, CDR2 SQIVND, per germline (reference sequence). The CDR3 has 15 amino acids. CDR3 residues: CASRDGAGQNTEAFF. CDR3 nucleotides: TGTGCCAGCCGGGATGGGGCAGGACAGAACACTGAAGCTTTCTTT.

The chain employs TRBV4-3 and TRBJ1-1; D remains ambiguous. V was pared by 1 base and J by 4 bases, with 10 bases between. There are 14 residues in the CDR3. Germline CDR1 is LGHNA and CDR2 is YSLEER. CDR3 loop: CASSQVGSSTEAFF. DNA for the CDR3: TGCGCCAGCAGCCAAGTAGGGTCATCCACTGAAGCTTTCTTT.

This clone came up a few times. V gene TRBV7-7 combines with J gene TRBJ2-1, with D hard to call. Germline V gene sequence: CDR1 SSHAT, CDR2 FNYEAQ (reference sequence). CDR3 length: 12 amino acids. The CDR3 spells CAFVSSYNEQFF. The CDR3 DNA follows: TGTGCATTTGTCAGCTCCTACAATGAGCAGTTCTTC.

This chain joins TRBV19 and TRBJ1-2; 7 nucleotides match TRBD1. V dropped 2 bases and J dropped 4; count of bases not matched to a gene: 13. Germline assignment: CDR1 LNHDA and CDR2 SQIVND (reference sequence). The CDR3 totals 17 residues. The CDR3 protein is CASSIHSYPTGTYGYTF. The CDR3 DNA is TGTGCCAGTAGTATACATTCTTACCCGACAGGGACCTATGGCTACACCTTC.

This chain uses TRBV5-1 with TRBJ2-1, with 7 bases aligning to TRBD2. The J segment lost 4 bases and the V segment lost 6 bases, leaving 13 bases of the junction unmatched. The CDR3 loop spans 16 amino acids. CDR1 and CDR2 (germline): SGHRS, YFSETQ. The CDR3 loop is CASTPNAGVGYNEQFF. The CDR3 bases are TGCGCCAGCACCCCCAATGCGGGAGTCGGGTACAATGAGCAGTTCTTC.

V is TRBV2 and J is TRBJ2-3, with D perhaps matching TRBD2 (6 bases). The CDR3 contains 16 residues. Germline loops: CDR1 SNHLY, CDR2 FYNNEI. Trimming shortened V by 8 bases and J by 2 bases, and 20 bases separated the two germline ends. CDR3 residues: CASSLKWRGDTDTQYF. As DNA, the CDR3 is TGTGCCAGCTCCCTAAAATGGCGGGGAGACACAGATACGCAGTATTTT.

The rearrangement joins TRBV12-5 to TRBJ2-6, with 9 bases that match TRBD1. V shed 6 bases and J 0 bases; nucleotides not matched to a gene: 6. The germline CDR1 and CDR2 sequences are LGHNT and FRNRAP. The CDR3 covers 17 residues. For the CDR3, the DNA is TGTGCTAGTGGGACGGGACAGGGTTACTCTGGGGCCAACGTCCTGACTTTC. This translates into CASGTGQGYSGANVLTF.

The chain links TRBV29-1 to TRBJ1-4; 7 nucleotides agree with TRBD1. Trimming cost V 4 bases and J 5 bases; bases outside gene matches: 4. In germline, CDR1 is SQVTM, CDR2 ANQGSEA. This CDR3 contains 13 residues. As DNA, the CDR3 is TGCAGCGTTGTCTCGGGACAGAATGAAAAACTGTTTTTT. Translation: CSVVSGQNEKLFF.

The chain links TRBV6-6 to TRBJ2-2, with D tentatively TRBD2 (6 bases). V was shortened by 2 bases and J by 6 bases, with 7 bases between the two germline ends. Germline V lookup: CDR1 MNHNY, CDR2 SVGAGI (reference sequence). This CDR3 has 13 residues. CDR3 DNA: TGTGCCAGCAGTTACAGGGAGGCCGGGGAGCTGTTTTTT. Amino acid sequence: CASSYREAGELFF.

The chain couples TRBV10-3 to TRBJ2-1; 7 nucleotides match TRBD2. The CDR3 has 16 residues. V lost 6 bases and J lost 4; bases outside the gene matches: 12. CDR1 and CDR2 from the germline V gene are ENHRY and SYGVKD. In DNA, the CDR3 is TGTGCCATCAGCGATGGCGCCAGCGGGATTTACAATGAGCAGTTCTTC. It codes for CAISDGASGIYNEQFF.

The rearrangement joins TRBV13 to TRBJ2-6, with TRBD1 matching 12 bases. Per germline, CDR1 PRHDT and CDR2 FYEKMQ (reference sequence). The length of the CDR3 is 19 residues. Losses at the gene ends were 5 bases for V and 2 bases for J; bases not matched to a gene: 10. The DNA for the CDR3 is TGTGCCAGCAGCCCCCGGGACAGGGGGCGGTTGACTGGGGCCAACGTCCTGACTTTC. Its protein product is CASSPRDRGRLTGANVLTF.

J is TRBJ2-2 and V is TRBV7-2; maybe TRBD1 (6 bases). Trimming shortened V by 5 bases and J by 9 bases, and 19 bases separated the two germline ends. The CDR3 spans 15 residues. The germline gives CDR1 SGHTA, CDR2 FQGNSA. CDR3 coding DNA: TGTGCCAGCAGCCCAACTCTAACAGGGAGCCGGGAGCTGTTTTTT. Translated, it gives CASSPTLTGSRELFF.

The table lists this clone with a few counts. This chain joins TRBV7-2 and TRBJ2-5; 7 bases line up with TRBD1. The CDR3 is 15 residues long. Germline trimming cut 1 base from V and 7 bases from J; bases unmatched to any gene: 9. Looked up from germline, CDR1 is SGHTA and CDR2 is FQGNSA. CDR3 amino acids: CASSLGGTGVVTQYF. The CDR3, as DNA: TGTGCCAGCAGCTTAGGGGGCACAGGGGTGGTGACCCAGTACTTC.

V gene TRBV4-3 combines with J gene TRBJ2-3; no definite D call. V was trimmed by 1 base and J by 4 bases, leaving 6 bases between them. The CDR3 runs 13 residues. Per the germline V gene, CDR1 is LGHNA and CDR2 is YSLEER. Here the CDR3 reads CASSQGVSDTQYF. The CDR3 nucleotides are TGCGCCAGCAGCCAAGGAGTTTCAGATACGCAGTATTTT.

This chain uses TRBV9 with TRBJ1-4, with 9 nucleotides matching TRBD1. Trimming cost V 3 bases and J 5 bases; bases outside gene matches: 5. In germline, CDR1 is SGDLS, CDR2 YYNGEE. CDR3 length equals 15 residues. CDR3 residues: CASSADGTGNEKLFF. CDR3 DNA: TGTGCCAGCAGCGCCGACGGGACAGGGAATGAAAAACTGTTTTTT.

The gene calls are TRBV9 and TRBJ2-1; TRBD2 agrees at 9 bases. This CDR3 has 16 amino acids. Unmatched junction bases numbered 7, after V lost 0 bases and J lost 6 bases. From germline, CDR1 is SGDLS and CDR2 YYNGEE. The CDR3 DNA sequence: TGTGCCAGCAGCGTAGATGGGACTAGCATCGTCAATGAGCAGTTCTTC. Its translation: CASSVDGTSIVNEQFF.

The rearrangement links TRBV30 to TRBJ2-7; tentatively, D is TRBD1 or TRBD2 (6 bases each). The CDR3 runs 14 residues. Trimming pared 0 bases from V and 4 bases from J, leaving 13 bases between. In germline, CDR1 is GTSNPN, CDR2 SVGIG (reference sequence). In DNA, the CDR3 is TGTGCCTGGAGTGTACTCGGGGGCCCATACGAGCAGTACTTC. It yields the protein CAWSVLGGPYEQYF.

The chain carries TRBV11-3 and TRBJ1-4; D not resolved. V gave up 2 bases and J gave up 0 bases, with 13 bases separating them. Germline assignment: CDR1 SGHNT and CDR2 YENEEA. The CDR3 covers 17 residues. The CDR3 DNA is TGTGCCAGCAGCTTAAGGAGAGGAGCTGCAACTAATGAAAAACTGTTTTTT. It yields the protein CASSLRRGAATNEKLFF.

The chain uses TRBV30 and TRBJ2-1, with TRBD2 matching 7 bases. The CDR3 loop spans 15 amino acids. CDR1 is GTSNPN, CDR2 SVGIG, per germline (reference sequence). Trimming took 3 bases from V and 10 from J; bases not matched to a gene: 15. CDR3 residues: CAWRGAGPSYVEQFF. The CDR3 coding sequence is TGTGCCTGGAGAGGAGCGGGGCCTAGCTACGTCGAGCAGTTCTTC.

The chain employs TRBV4-2 and TRBJ2-1; TRBD2 matches 8 bases. CDR1 LGHNA and CDR2 YNFKEQ come from the germline V gene. Trimming cost V 1 base and J 7 bases; bases outside gene matches: 6. The CDR3 is 15 amino acids. CDR3 in amino acids: CASSQVGREENEQFF. As DNA, the CDR3 is TGTGCCAGCAGCCAAGTTGGGCGGGAGGAAAATGAGCAGTTCTTC.

The V call is TRBV7-2, the J call TRBJ1-2; D gene uncertain. The CDR3 loop spans 14 amino acids. Between the trimmed V and J ends, which lost 1 base and 4 bases, there was a span of 10 bases. Germline-derived CDR1 and CDR2 are SGHTA and FQGNSA. The DNA for the CDR3 is TGTGCCAGCAGCTTAGTTGGGGTCGGCTATGGCTACACCTTC. Its protein is CASSLVGVGYGYTF.

The chain combines TRBV12-2 with TRBJ2-1; the table assigns TRBD2, which was not confirmed against the DNA. TRBV12-2 is termed a pseudogene. CDR3 length: 19 residues. This CDR3 reads CASRLKRGPSARWDNEQFF. The CDR3 coding sequence is TGTGCAAGTCGCTTAAAACGAGGGCCTAGCGCAAGGTGGGACAATGAGCAGTTCTTC.

This clone has only one observation. The V gene is TRBV6-5, the J gene TRBJ1-1; D ambiguous. CDR3 length equals 15 residues. Germline-derived CDR1 and CDR2 are MNHEY and SVGAGI. V was pared by 0 bases and J by 5 bases, with 13 bases between. CDR3 in DNA: TGTGCCAGCAGTTACTCACGCAGAATGGGAACTGAAGCTTTCTTT. It specifies CASSYSRRMGTEAFF.